This record concerns one T cell receptor (beta chain) sequence. This sample was included in a study of control samples from healthy donors and cancer patients. Repertoires were generated with immunoSEQ multiplex PCR, while TCRdb's copy carries only in-frame clones and drops some. The repertoire holds more than 90,000 clones, 75% to 90% seen once, with more than 7% in the top ten. This CDR3 contains 15 residues. V lost 1 base and J lost 1, with 8 bases in between. Looked up from germline, CDR1 is LGHNA and CDR2 is YNFKEQ. The rearrangement joins TRBV4-2 to TRBJ2-1; D is possibly TRBD2 (5 bases). The clonotype originates from a man aged 25-45 years in good health. The specimen was blood. The CDR3 here is CASSQVSGSYNEQFF. The CDR3 DNA reads TGTGCCAGCAGCCAAGTTTCGGGGTCCTACAATGAGCAGTTCTTC.